A selection of T cell receptor beta chains follows, all from one sample in a study of T cell changes during pregnancy in multiple sclerosis. The method was immunoSEQ multiplex PCR; TCRdb's version includes in-frame clones alone and lacks a portion of them. The sample consists of about 42,000 clones, around 92% of them appearing once. The sample in question was CD4+ T cells from peripheral blood mononuclear cells, obtained after pregnancy. Source of these receptors: a female donor in good health, enrolled as a control in a pregnancy study. Each CDR3 is given with its conserved first and last residue. D genes are given only for firm matches. Clone size is shown for a subset of rows, as once, few, many or a class of expanded clone.

v_call	clone_size	d_call	j_call	cdr3_nt	cdr3_aa
TRBV11-3	.	TRBD2	TRBJ2-5	TGTGCCAGCAGTCTTAGCGGGGATGGGACCCAGTACTTC	CASSLSGDGTQYF
TRBV9	.	.	TRBJ1-6	TGTGCCAGCAGCGTAGGGGCTTCTAATTCACCCCTCCACTTT	CASSVGASNSPLHF
TRBV7-9	.	TRBD2	TRBJ2-5	TGTGCCAGCAGATTATATAGCGGGGGGGCCGTGGAGACCCAGTACTTC	CASRLYSGGAVETQYF
TRBV27	.	TRBD2	TRBJ2-3	TGTGCCAGCAGTTTGGCTAGCGGGAGAGATACGCAGTATTTT	CASSLASGRDTQYF
TRBV15	once	TRBD1	TRBJ2-7	TGTGCCACCAGCAGAGCCCCGGACAGGGGTTACGAGCAGTACTTC	CATSRAPDRGYEQYF
TRBV10-3	.	.	TRBJ1-4	TGTGCCACCGAACCGGGACACGGAAATGAAAAACTGTTTTTT	CATEPGHGNEKLFF
TRBV7-7	.	.	TRBJ2-2	TGTGCTAGCAGCTTATTTGTCGGGACGAACACCGGGGAGCTGTTTTTT	CASSLFVGTNTGELFF
TRBV28	once	.	TRBJ2-7	TGTGCCAGCAGTTTATCGCTCGGCGGATCCTACGAGCAGTACTTC	CASSLSLGGSYEQYF
TRBV7-2	.	TRBD1	TRBJ1-6	TGTGCCAGCAGCGTTACAGGGGGCGCAAATTCACCCCTCCACTTT	CASSVTGGANSPLHF
TRBV4-2	.	TRBD1	TRBJ2-7	TGTGCCAGCAGCCAAGACCCGAGGGGGCTGGGCTTCTACGAGCAGTACTTC	CASSQDPRGLGFYEQYF
TRBV9	once	.	TRBJ1-6	TGTGCCAGCAGCCCCCGTTCTGGGACATTGAATTCACCCCTCCACTTT	CASSPRSGTLNSPLHF
TRBV28	.	.	TRBJ2-7	TGTGCCAGCAGTTCATACAGGGTTACCTACGAGCAGTACTTC	CASSSYRVTYEQYF
TRBV6-5	.	.	TRBJ1-3	TGTGCCAGCGGTAGTTACTCTGGAAACACCATATATTTT	CASGSYSGNTIYF
TRBV19	once	TRBD1	TRBJ2-1	TGTGCCAGTAGTCGTCAGGGGACAGGGTCCTGGGATGAGCAGTTCTTC	CASSRQGTGSWDEQFF
TRBV11-2	.	.	TRBJ1-5	TGTGCCAGCAGCGGGGGGGTAAATCAGCCCCAGCATTTT	CASSGGVNQPQHF
TRBV27	.	TRBD1	TRBJ2-1	TGTGCCAGCAGGCCCTCCGGGACAGGGGTTGTCAATGAGCAGTTCTTC	CASRPSGTGVVNEQFF
TRBV20-1	.	.	TRBJ2-7	TGCAGTGCTAGCCAGTCCTACGAGCAGTACTTC	CSASQSYEQYF
TRBV7-2	.	TRBD1	TRBJ1-3	TGTGCCAGCAGCTTAGACCCCCAGGGGGCGCCTGGAAACACCATATATTTT	CASSLDPQGAPGNTIYF
TRBV28	.	.	TRBJ1-3	TGTGCCAGCAGCTGGACAGTTAAACCTGGAAACACCATATATTTT	CASSWTVKPGNTIYF
TRBV18	.	TRBD1	TRBJ2-2	TGTGCCAGCTCTCCCGACAGGGGCACCGGGGAGCTGTTTTTT	CASSPDRGTGELFF
TRBV30	.	.	TRBJ2-2	TGTGCCTTTAGGGGTGCCGCGGGAATCGGGGAGCTGTTTTTT	CAFRGAAGIGELFF
TRBV7-2	few	.	TRBJ1-6	TGTGCCAGCAGCCGCGTCGGGGGGTTGTATAATTCACCCCTCCACTTT	CASSRVGGLYNSPLHF
TRBV25-1	.	.	TRBJ2-5	TGTGCCAGCAGTGAATTTACGGGACAATACCGAGAGACCCAGTACTTC	CASSEFTGQYRETQYF
TRBV19	.	.	TRBJ2-7	TGTGCCAGTAGTACGGACAGTAGCTCCTACGAGCAGTACTTC	CASSTDSSSYEQYF
TRBV30	.	.	TRBJ1-2	TGTGCCCTGGAGGGCGGGGTTGCGGGCGGCTACACCTTC	CALEGGVAGGYTF
TRBV5-1	.	.	TRBJ2-5	TGCGCCAGCAGCCCGAACCTACAGGGGAGGGAGACCCAGTACTTC	CASSPNLQGRETQYF
TRBV30	.	TRBD1	TRBJ2-1	TGTGCCTGGAGTAAGGGGACAGGGGTCTACAATGAGCAGTTCTTC	CAWSKGTGVYNEQFF
TRBV28	.	.	TRBJ2-1	TGTGCCAGCAGTTTACGACAGAACAATGAGCAGTTCTTC	CASSLRQNNEQFF
TRBV19	.	.	TRBJ1-1	TGTGCCAGTAGTTTCCGGCAGGCCAACACTGAAGCTTTCTTT	CASSFRQANTEAFF
TRBV11-2	.	TRBD1	TRBJ2-1	TGTGCCAGCAGGGCCAATACAGGGGTTAGGTACAATGAGCAGTTCTTC	CASRANTGVRYNEQFF
TRBV11-2	.	TRBD2	TRBJ2-1	TGTGCCAGCAGCGGTGGGGGGGACAATGAGCAGTTCTTC	CASSGGGDNEQFF
TRBV19	.	TRBD2	TRBJ2-1	TGTGCCAGTAGATCCCAATTAGCGGGGGCTTCCTACAATGAGCAGTTCTTC	CASRSQLAGASYNEQFF
TRBV6-5	.	TRBD1	TRBJ1-2	TGTGCCAGCAGTTACTTACCAGGGGGCTATGGCTACACCTTC	CASSYLPGGYGYTF
TRBV4-1	.	TRBD1	TRBJ2-5	TGCGCCAGCAGCCAAACAGGGGGCCGGGAGACCCAGTACTTC	CASSQTGGRETQYF
TRBV7-2	.	TRBD2	TRBJ2-5	TGTGCCAGCAGCTCCCGACTAGCGGGGGGGTTCGGGGAGACCCAGTACTTC	CASSSRLAGGFGETQYF
TRBV14	.	TRBD1	TRBJ2-1	TGTGCCACGGGAGAGTGGGACAGGGTGAATGAGCAGTTCTTC	CATGEWDRVNEQFF
TRBV7-9	.	.	TRBJ2-1	TGTGCCAGCAGCTTATCCAGCTCCTACAATGAGCAGTTCTTC	CASSLSSSYNEQFF
TRBV2	.	TRBD2	TRBJ2-1	TGTGCCAGCAGTAAAGGGGTTAGCGGGACTTACAATGAGCAGTTCTTC	CASSKGVSGTYNEQFF
TRBV19	.	.	TRBJ2-7	TGTGCCACAGGACAGAGCAACTACGAGCAGTACTTC	CATGQSNYEQYF
TRBV27	.	.	TRBJ2-1	TGTGCCAGCAGTTTCCTACAGGGTGTTACGTTCTTC	CASSFLQGVTFF
TRBV27	.	TRBD2	TRBJ2-7	TGTGCCAGCAGCTTAAGCGGGGGTCTCTGGTCCTACGAGCAGTACTTC	CASSLSGGLWSYEQYF
TRBV15	.	.	TRBJ1-5	TGTGCCACCAGCAGAGGAGGGGGGGGTCAGCCCCAGCATTTT	CATSRGGGGQPQHF
TRBV5-6	many	TRBD1	TRBJ1-2	TGTGCCAGACCCGGGACAGGGACTTTCTATGGCTACACCTTC	CARPGTGTFYGYTF